This T cell receptor (beta chain) derives from a study of shared clonotypes between healthy human individuals. Study background: Per donor, three plates held CD4 naive cells, three held CD4 memory, two held CD8 naive and one held CD8 memory. General study points: An expected dependence of interdonor clonotype sharing on sequencing depth was noted.

Sequencing was performed with immunoSEQ multiplex PCR; in TCRdb, only in-frame clones are kept and a portion is missing. This sample has 600,000 to 800,000 clones, with 72% found just once. Healthy HIV-negative adults with no recent acute infections or vaccinations were recruited as donors. This CDR3 spans 11 amino acids. Germline values: CDR1 MNHEY, CDR2 SMNVEV (reference sequence). For this clone: Its antigen remains unidentified.

The chain recombines TRBV27 with TRBJ2-7; D ambiguous. The clonotype originates from a woman in her twenties or thirties in good health. The specimen was memory CD4+ T cells sorted from blood. The subset here: CD45RA-negative fraction. The CDR3 sequence is CATLGSHEQYF. CDR3 in DNA: TGTGCGACTCTAGGGTCCCACGAGCAGTACTTC.